This T cell receptor (beta chain) was found in a study of technical replicates of blood from a handful of donors. V gave up 0 bases and J gave up 4 bases, with 6 bases separating them. This CDR3 has 13 amino acids. Germline CDR1 LNHNV, CDR2 YYDKDF (reference sequence). Measured with immunoSEQ multiplex PCR; TCRdb has only the in-frame clones, and not every one. This table has about 80,000 clones, roughly 90% appearing once. The chain combines TRBV15 with TRBJ1-2; D remains ambiguous. The sample taken for sequencing was T cells isolated from PBMCs. The TCR comes from a human donor in good health. CDR3 sequence (DNA): TGTGCCACCAGCAGAGATCAGCGCTATGGCTACACCTTC. Amino acids: CATSRDQRYGYTF.